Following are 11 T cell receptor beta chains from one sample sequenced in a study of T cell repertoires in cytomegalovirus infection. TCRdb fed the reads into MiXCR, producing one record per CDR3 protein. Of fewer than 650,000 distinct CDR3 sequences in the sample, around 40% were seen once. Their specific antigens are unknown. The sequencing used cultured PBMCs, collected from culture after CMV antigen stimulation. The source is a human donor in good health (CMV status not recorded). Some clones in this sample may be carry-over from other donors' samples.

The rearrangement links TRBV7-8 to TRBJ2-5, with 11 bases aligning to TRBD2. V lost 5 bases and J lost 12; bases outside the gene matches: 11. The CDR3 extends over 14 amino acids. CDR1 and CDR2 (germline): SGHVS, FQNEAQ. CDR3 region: CASSPRRLAGIKYF. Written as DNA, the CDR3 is TGTGCCAGCAGCCCCCGACGACTAGCGGGGATAAAGTACTTC.

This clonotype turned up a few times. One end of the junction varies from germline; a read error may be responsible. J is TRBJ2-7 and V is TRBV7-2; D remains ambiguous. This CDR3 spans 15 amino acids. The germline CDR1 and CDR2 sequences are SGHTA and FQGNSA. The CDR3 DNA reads TGTGCCAGCAGCTCCCGATATTTCCACACAACCCCGCTCCTTTTC. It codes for CASSSRYFHTTPLLF. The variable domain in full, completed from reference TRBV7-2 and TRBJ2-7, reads GAGVSQSPSNKVTEKGKDVELRCDPISGHTALYWYRQSLGQGLEFLIYFQGNSAPDKSGLPSDRFSAERTGGSVSTLTIQRTQQEDSAVYLCASSSRYFHTTPLLFGPGTRLTVT.

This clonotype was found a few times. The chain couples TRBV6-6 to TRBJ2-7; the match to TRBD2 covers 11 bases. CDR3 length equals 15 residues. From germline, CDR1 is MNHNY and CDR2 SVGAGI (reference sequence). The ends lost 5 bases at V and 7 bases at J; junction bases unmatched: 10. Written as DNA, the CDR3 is TGTGCCAGCAGTCCCTTCCTAGCGGGGGGAGGAGAGCAGTACTTC. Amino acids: CASSPFLAGGGEQYF.

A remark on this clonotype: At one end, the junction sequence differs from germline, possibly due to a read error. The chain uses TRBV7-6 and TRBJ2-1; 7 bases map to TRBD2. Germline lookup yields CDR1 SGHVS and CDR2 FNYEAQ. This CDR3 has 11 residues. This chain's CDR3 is CASRLAGEQFF. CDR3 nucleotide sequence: TGTGCCAGCAGGTTAGCGGGTGAGCAGTTCTTC.

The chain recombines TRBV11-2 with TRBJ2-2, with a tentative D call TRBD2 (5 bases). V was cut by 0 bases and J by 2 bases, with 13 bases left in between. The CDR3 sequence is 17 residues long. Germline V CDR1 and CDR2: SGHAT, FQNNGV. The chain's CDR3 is CASSLDRGMKNTGELFF. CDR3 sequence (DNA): TGTGCCAGCAGCTTAGATCGGGGTATGAAAAACACCGGGGAGCTGTTTTTT.

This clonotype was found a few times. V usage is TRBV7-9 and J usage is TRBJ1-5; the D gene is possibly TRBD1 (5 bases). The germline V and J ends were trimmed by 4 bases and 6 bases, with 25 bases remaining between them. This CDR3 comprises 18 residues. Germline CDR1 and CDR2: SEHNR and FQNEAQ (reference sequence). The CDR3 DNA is TGTGCCAGCAGCTCAACCGGAGGGGTAATCCCGTTAAGTCAGCCCCAGCATTTT. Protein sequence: CASSSTGGVIPLSQPQHF.

CDR3 protein: CSARDSRMAGYTF. The CDR3 DNA sequence: TGCAGTGCGCGGGACTCGCGGATGGCTGGCTACACCTTC. The chain joins TRBV20-1 to TRBJ1-2; possibly TRBD1 for D (5 bases). Trimming removed 6 bases at V and 7 bases at J, with 18 bases between. Germline CDR1 is DFQATT and CDR2 is SNEGSKA (reference sequence). This CDR3 region has 13 residues.

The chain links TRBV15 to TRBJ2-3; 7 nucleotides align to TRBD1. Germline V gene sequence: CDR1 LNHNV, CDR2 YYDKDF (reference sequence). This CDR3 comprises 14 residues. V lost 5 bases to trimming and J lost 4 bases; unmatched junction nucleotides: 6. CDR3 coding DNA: TGTGCCACCAGCGCAAGAACAGGGGCAGATACGCAGTATTTT. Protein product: CATSARTGADTQYF.

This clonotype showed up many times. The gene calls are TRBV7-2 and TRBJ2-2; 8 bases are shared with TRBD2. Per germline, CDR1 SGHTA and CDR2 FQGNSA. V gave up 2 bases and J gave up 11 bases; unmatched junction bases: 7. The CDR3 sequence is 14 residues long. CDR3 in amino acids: CASSLYGGGYELFF. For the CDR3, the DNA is TGTGCCAGCAGCTTATACGGCGGGGGGTATGAGCTGTTTTTT.

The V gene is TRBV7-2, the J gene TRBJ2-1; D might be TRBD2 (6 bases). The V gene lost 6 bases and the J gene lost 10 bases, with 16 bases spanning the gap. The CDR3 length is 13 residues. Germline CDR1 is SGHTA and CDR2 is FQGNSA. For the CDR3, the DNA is TGTGCCAGCAGTTTCACGCTAGCGACCGAGCAGTTCTTC. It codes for CASSFTLATEQFF. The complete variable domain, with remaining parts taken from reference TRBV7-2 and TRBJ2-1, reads GAGVSQSPSNKVTEKGKDVELRCDPISGHTALYWYRQSLGQGLEFLIYFQGNSAPDKSGLPSDRFSAERTGGSVSTLTIQRTQQEDSAVYLCASSFTLATEQFFGPGTRLTVL.

The CDR3 DNA is TGTGCCAGCAGTGAGTACAGGACCTACGAGCAGTACTTC. Its protein product is CASSEYRTYEQYF. This rearrangement joins TRBV2 to TRBJ2-7, with D perhaps matching TRBD1 (5 bases). The CDR3 length is 13 residues. The germline gives CDR1 SNHLY, CDR2 FYNNEI. Trimming stripped 3 bases from V and 2 bases from J, with 8 bases between.